This TCR beta chain is from a study of radiation and T cells in renal cell carcinoma. CDR3 size: 16 residues. Trimming shortened V by 7 bases and J by 3 bases, and 16 bases separated the two germline ends. Germline assignment: CDR1 LNHDA and CDR2 SQIVND (reference sequence). TCRdb's copy holds only in-frame clones and misses some; the assay was immunoSEQ multiplex PCR. The repertoire holds roughly 90,000 clones, with about 82% as singletons. Described time point: blood 4 weeks post-SBRT, at nephrectomy. Treatment specified: 15 Gy SBRT to primary tumor, nephrectomy 4 weeks later. The specimen was blood, collected from a patient whose treatment included radiotherapy and nephrectomy. The rearrangement uses TRBV19 and TRBJ2-6, with D maybe TRBD1 (6 bases). The sequence was collected from a man between 45 and 60 years old with renal cell carcinoma. The CDR3 DNA sequence: TGTGCCAGTACGGGACAAGCTGCCGGTGGGGCCAACGTCCTGACTTTC. It yields the protein CASTGQAAGGANVLTF.